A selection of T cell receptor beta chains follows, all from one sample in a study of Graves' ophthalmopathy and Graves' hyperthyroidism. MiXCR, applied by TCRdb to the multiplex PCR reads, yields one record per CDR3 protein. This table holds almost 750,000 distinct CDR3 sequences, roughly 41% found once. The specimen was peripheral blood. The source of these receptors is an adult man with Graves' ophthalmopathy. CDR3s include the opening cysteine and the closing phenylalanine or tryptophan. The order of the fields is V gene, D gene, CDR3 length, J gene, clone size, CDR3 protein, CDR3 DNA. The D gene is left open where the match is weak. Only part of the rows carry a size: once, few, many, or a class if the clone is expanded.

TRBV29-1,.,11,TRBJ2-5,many,CSLGSGETQYF,TGCAGCTTAGGCAGCGGGGAGACCCAGTACTTC
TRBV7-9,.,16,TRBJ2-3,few,CASSLQDYTSTDTQYF,TGTGCCAGCAGCTTACAGGACTATACTAGCACAGATACGCAGTATTTT
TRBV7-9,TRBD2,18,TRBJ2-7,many,CASSRKGPGTTSPNEQYF,TGTGCCAGCAGCCGTAAGGGACCCGGGACTACGTCTCCTAACGAGCAGTACTTC
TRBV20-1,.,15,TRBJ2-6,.,CSAREGSSGANVLTF,TGCAGTGCTAGAGAGGGAAGCTCTGGGGCCAACGTCCTGACTTTC
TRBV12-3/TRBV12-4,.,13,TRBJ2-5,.,CASSSRNQETQYF,TGTGCCAGCAGTAGCCGGAACCAAGAGACCCAGTACTTC
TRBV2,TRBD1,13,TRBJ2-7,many,CASGTDGSYEQYF,TGTGCCAGCGGGACAGATGGTTCCTACGAGCAGTACTTC
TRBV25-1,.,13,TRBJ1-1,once,CASVDPEDTEAFF,TGTGCCAGCGTAGATCCAGAGGACACTGAAGCTTTCTTT
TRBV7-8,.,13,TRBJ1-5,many,CASSPTSFQPQHF,TGTGCCAGCAGCCCCACCTCTTTTCAGCCCCAGCATTTT
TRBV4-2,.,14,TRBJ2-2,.,CASSQIRDTGELFF,TGTGCCAGCAGCCAAATCCGGGACACCGGGGAGCTGTTTTTT
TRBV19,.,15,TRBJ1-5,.,CASSKNGRGNQPQHF,TGTGCCAGTAGTAAGAATGGCCGGGGGAATCAGCCCCAGCATTTT
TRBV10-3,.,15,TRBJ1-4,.,CAISDYQGTNEKLFF,TGTGCCATCAGTGATTACCAGGGAACTAATGAAAAACTGTTTTTT
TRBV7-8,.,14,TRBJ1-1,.,CASSRQMDITEAFF,TGTGCCAGCAGCCGTCAGATGGACATCACTGAAGCTTTCTTT
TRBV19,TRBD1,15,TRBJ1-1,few,CASSPRGTGRKEAFF,TGTGCCAGTAGTCCCCGCGGGACAGGGCGTAAGGAAGCTTTCTTT
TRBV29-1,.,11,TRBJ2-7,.,CSVDLDNEQYF,TGCAGCGTTGACCTCGACAATGAGCAGTACTTC
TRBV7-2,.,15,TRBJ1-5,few,CASSDSLPYNQPQHF,TGTGCCAGCAGTGACTCCCTACCTTACAATCAGCCCCAGCATTTT
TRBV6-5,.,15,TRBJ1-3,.,CASSYDWGSGNTIYF,TGTGCCAGCAGTTACGACTGGGGCTCTGGAAACACCATATATTTT
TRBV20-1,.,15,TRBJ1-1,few,CSASPVRGMNTEAFF,TGCAGTGCTAGTCCCGTGCGGGGTATGAACACTGAAGCTTTCTTT
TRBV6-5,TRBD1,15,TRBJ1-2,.,CASSFLRDRGLGYTF,TGTGCCAGCAGTTTCCTCCGGGACAGGGGGCTTGGCTACACCTTC
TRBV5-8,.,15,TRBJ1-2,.,CASSLEISQTYGYTF,TGTGCCAGCAGCTTGGAGATCAGTCAAACTTATGGCTACACCTTC
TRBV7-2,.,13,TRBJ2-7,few,CASSQDRTYEQYF,TGTGCCAGCAGCCAAGACAGAACCTACGAGCAGTACTTC
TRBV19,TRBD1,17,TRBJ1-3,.,CASSIGAGGGSGNTIYF,TGTGCCAGTAGTATCGGTGCAGGGGGCGGCTCTGGAAACACCATATATTTT
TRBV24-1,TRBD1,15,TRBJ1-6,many,CATRSTGGVNSPLHF,TGTGCCACCAGAAGTACAGGGGGTGTTAATTCACCCCTCCACTTT
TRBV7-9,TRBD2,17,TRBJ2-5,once,CASSMTNPGGGRETQYF,TGTGCCAGCAGCATGACTAACCCCGGGGGGGGGCGAGAGACCCAGTACTTC
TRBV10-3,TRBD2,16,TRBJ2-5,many,CAISESPPAGQETQYF,TGTGCCATCAGTGAGTCGCCTCCAGCGGGGCAAGAGACCCAGTACTTC
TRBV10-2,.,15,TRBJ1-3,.,CASSYSDSSGNTIYF,TGTGCCAGCAGTTACTCGGACAGCTCTGGAAACACCATATATTTT
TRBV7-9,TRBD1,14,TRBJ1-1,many,CASSLRQGTTEAFF,TGTGCCAGCAGCCTCCGACAGGGGACCACTGAAGCTTTCTTT
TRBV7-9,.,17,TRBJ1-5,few,CASSPQGLDRRTQPQHF,TGTGCCAGCAGCCCTCAAGGACTCGACAGGAGAACTCAGCCCCAGCATTTT
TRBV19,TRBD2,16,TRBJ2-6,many,CASTERDYSGANVLTF,TGTGCCAGTACCGAGAGGGACTACTCTGGGGCCAACGTCCTGACTTTC
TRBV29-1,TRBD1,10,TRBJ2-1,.,CSFTGGEQFF,TGCAGCTTTACAGGGGGTGAGCAGTTCTTC
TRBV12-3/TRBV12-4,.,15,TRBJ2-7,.,CASSFRRDGTYEQYF,TGTGCCAGCAGTTTCCGGCGGGATGGGACCTACGAGCAGTACTTC
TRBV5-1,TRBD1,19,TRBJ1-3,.,CASSLVGGVKQGSGNTIYF,TGCGCCAGCAGCTTGGTAGGGGGCGTCAAACAAGGTTCTGGAAACACCATATATTTT
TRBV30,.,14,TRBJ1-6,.,CAWSQGAVVSPLHF,TGTGCCTGGAGCCAGGGTGCAGTGGTTTCACCCCTCCACTTT
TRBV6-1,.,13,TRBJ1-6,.,CASIMVGDSPLHF,TGTGCCAGCATCATGGTTGGGGATTCACCCCTCCACTTT
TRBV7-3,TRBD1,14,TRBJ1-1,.,CASSRGQSNTEAFF,TGTGCCAGCAGCCGGGGACAGTCGAACACTGAAGCTTTCTTT
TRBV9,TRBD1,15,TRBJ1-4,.,CASSATGQGGEKLFF,TGTGCCAGCAGCGCCACAGGACAGGGAGGCGAAAAACTGTTTTTT
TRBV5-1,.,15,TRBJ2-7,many,CASSLEGLSSYEQYF,TGCGCCAGCAGCTTGGAGGGACTCAGCTCCTACGAGCAGTACTTC
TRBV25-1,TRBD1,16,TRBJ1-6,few,CASSSARTGYNSPLHF,TGTGCCAGCTCCTCCGCCCGGACAGGGTATAATTCACCCCTCCACTTT
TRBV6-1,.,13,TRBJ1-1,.,CASSYYGRAGAFF,TGTGCCAGCAGTTACTACGGTAGGGCTGGAGCTTTCTTT
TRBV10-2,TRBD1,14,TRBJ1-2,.,CASTQPTGDYGYTF,TGTGCCAGCACCCAACCGACAGGGGACTATGGCTACACCTTC
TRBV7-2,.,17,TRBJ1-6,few,CASSFLGIPSYNSPLHF,TGTGCCAGCAGCTTTCTGGGGATCCCCTCCTATAATTCACCCCTCCACTTT
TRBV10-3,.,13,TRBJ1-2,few,CAHSEGRNYGYTF,TGTGCCCACTCGGAAGGGCGGAACTATGGCTACACCTTC
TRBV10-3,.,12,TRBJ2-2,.,CAISESRVELFF,TGTGCCATCAGTGAGTCCAGGGTGGAGCTGTTTTTT
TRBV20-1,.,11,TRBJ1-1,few,CSAPTLAEAFF,TGCAGTGCCCCCACCCTGGCTGAAGCTTTCTTT
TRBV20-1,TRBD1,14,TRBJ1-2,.,CSARRVGGQGGYTF,TGCAGTGCTAGAAGAGTGGGGGGACAGGGTGGCTACACCTTC
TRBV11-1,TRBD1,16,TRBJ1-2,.,CASSSTGQGMFYGYTF,TGTGCCAGCAGTTCCACGGGACAGGGAATGTTCTATGGCTACACCTTC